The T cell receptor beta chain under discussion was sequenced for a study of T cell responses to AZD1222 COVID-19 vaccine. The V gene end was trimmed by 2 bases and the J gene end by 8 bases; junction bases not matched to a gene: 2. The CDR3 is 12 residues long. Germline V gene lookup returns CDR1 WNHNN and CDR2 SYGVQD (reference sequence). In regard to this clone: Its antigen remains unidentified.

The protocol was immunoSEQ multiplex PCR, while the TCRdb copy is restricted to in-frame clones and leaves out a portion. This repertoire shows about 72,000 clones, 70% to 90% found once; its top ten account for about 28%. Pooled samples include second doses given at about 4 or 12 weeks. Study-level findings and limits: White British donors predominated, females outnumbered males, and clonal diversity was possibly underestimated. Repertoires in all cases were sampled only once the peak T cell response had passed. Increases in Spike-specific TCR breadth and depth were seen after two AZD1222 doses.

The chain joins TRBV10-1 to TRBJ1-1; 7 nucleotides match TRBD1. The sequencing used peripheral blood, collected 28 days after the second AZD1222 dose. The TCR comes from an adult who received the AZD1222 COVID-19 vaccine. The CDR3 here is CASSERQGEAFF. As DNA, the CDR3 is TGCGCCAGCAGTGAGAGACAGGGAGAAGCTTTCTTT.